This T cell receptor beta chain was obtained from a study of shared clonotypes between healthy human individuals. V lost 6 bases and J 2 bases, leaving 19 bases between the germline ends. The CDR3 runs 17 residues. Germline CDR1 and CDR2: SGHDN and FVKESK. Libraries were prepared by immunoSEQ multiplex PCR; TCRdb keeps only in-frame clonotypes and omits some of them. The sample carries around 2,000,000 clones, 85% to 95% recorded once. V and J are TRBV14 and TRBJ1-4; D ambiguous. The clonotype comes from a man younger than 35 in good health. The sample comprised naive CD4+ T cells sorted from blood. The subset denotes: CD45RA+ positively selected. CDR3 in amino acids: CASRIRPETFTNEKLFF. CDR3 DNA: TGTGCCAGCAGGATAAGGCCAGAGACTTTCACTAATGAAAAACTGTTTTTT.